The clone carrying this T cell receptor beta chain came up a few times. The sample is drawn from a study of blood T cell repertoires in COVID-19. The method was immunoSEQ multiplex PCR; TCRdb's version includes in-frame clones alone and lacks a portion of them. The data show just over 150,000 clones, with roughly 85% seen just once and about 3% held by the top ten. Germline values: CDR1 SGHVS, CDR2 FQNEAQ. Germline trimming cut 7 bases from V and 0 bases from J; bases unmatched to any gene: 6. The CDR3 is 16 amino acids. This clonotype originated in a human donor with acute or convalescent COVID-19. The donor label of this sample is uncertain. The specimen sequenced was peripheral blood. This chain connects TRBV7-8 to TRBJ1-4; 9 nucleotides agree with TRBD1. The CDR3, as DNA: TGTGCCAGCACGGGGACAGGGCTTACAACTAATGAAAAACTGTTTTTT. Translating it yields CASTGTGLTTNEKLFF.